Sequencing of this TCR beta chain was carried out in a study of T-cell memory formation after mild COVID-19. Study observations and caveats: Some SARS-CoV-2-responding clones were already detected in memory before infection. Nothing confirmed that second-wave clones peaking on day 37 were specific for SARS-CoV-2.

This CDR3 is built from 17 residues. Germline V lookup: CDR1 SGHDT, CDR2 YYEEEE. Trimming took 3 bases from V and 1 from J, leaving 17 bases between them. In regard to this clonotype: Its antigen is unknown.

Employing constant-segment primers, 5'RACE generated TCR alpha and TCR beta cDNA libraries bearing sample barcodes and UMIs. TCRdb reprocessed the 5' RACE reads via MiXCR and lists one record per CDR3 protein. Found here are about 350,000 distinct CDR3 sequences, approximately 14% of them singletons; the top ten hold about 20%. The origin of this receptor is a man aged 18 to 30 who had mild COVID-19 (a few samples of this study predate the infection). Cell type and time point are not known. The specimen was PBMCs or a T cell subset sorted from them (not recorded which). The chain combines TRBV5-6 with TRBJ2-1; D may be TRBD1 or TRBD2 (5 bases each). CDR3 residues: CASSSGTSSRSYNEQFF. CDR3 DNA sequence: TGTGCCAGCAGCTCTGGGACCTCCTCTAGGTCCTACAATGAGCAGTTCTTC.